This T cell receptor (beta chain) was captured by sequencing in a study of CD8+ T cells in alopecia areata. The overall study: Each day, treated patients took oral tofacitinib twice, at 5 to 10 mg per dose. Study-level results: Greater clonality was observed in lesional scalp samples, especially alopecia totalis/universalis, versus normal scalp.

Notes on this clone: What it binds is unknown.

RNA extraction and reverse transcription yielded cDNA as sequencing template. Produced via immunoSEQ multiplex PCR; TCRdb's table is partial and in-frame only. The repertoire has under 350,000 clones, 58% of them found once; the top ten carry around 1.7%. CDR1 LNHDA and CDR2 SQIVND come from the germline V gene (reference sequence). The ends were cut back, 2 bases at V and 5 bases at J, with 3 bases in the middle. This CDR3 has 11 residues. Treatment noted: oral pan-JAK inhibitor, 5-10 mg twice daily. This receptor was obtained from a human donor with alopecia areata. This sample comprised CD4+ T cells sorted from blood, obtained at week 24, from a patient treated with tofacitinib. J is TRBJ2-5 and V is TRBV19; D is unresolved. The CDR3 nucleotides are TGTGCCAGTAGTATATATGAGACCCAGTACTTC. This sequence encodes CASSIYETQYF.